Listed here are 19 T cell receptor beta chains from one sample, sequenced in a study of shared clonotypes between healthy human individuals. Generated by immunoSEQ multiplex PCR, the TCRdb table keeps only in-frame clones and is missing some. This sample yields approximately 980,000 clones, of which 76% are seen a single time; over 1.3% belongs to the top ten. The specimen sequenced was memory CD4+ T cells sorted from blood. Subset here: CD45RA-negative fraction. The origin of the receptors is a man between 18 and 29 years old in good health.

The chain combines TRBV7-9 with TRBJ1-4, with 7 positions matching TRBD1. CDR1 SEHNR and CDR2 FQNEAQ come from the germline V gene (reference sequence). Germline trimming cut 0 bases from V and 7 bases from J; bases unmatched to any gene: 5. This CDR3 is built from 15 residues. The CDR3 DNA is TGTGCCAGCAGCTTAGCCTCAGGGGGAAGTGAAAAACTGTTTTTT. It yields the protein CASSLASGGSEKLFF.

The CDR3 loop reads CASSSTGGWLSTEAFF. The CDR3 bases are TGTGCCAGCAGCTCGACAGGGGGCTGGTTGAGCACTGAAGCTTTCTTT. This chain connects TRBV7-3 to TRBJ1-1, with 10 bases aligning to TRBD1. This CDR3 is 16 amino acids long. Per germline, CDR1 SGHTA and CDR2 FQGTGA. V trimming: 4 bases; J trimming: 4 bases; junction bases outside the gene matches: 9.

This clone was counted many times. The chain employs TRBV5-1 and TRBJ2-2; 14 nucleotides align to TRBD2. The CDR3 runs 16 residues. Germline CDR1 reads SGHRS; CDR2 reads YFSETQ. V trimming: 4 bases; J trimming: 6 bases; junction bases outside the gene matches: 5. CDR3 protein: CASSPVGLAGAGELFF. DNA of the CDR3: TGCGCCAGCAGCCCGGTGGGACTAGCGGGGGCCGGGGAGCTGTTTTTT. Filled out from reference TRBV5-1 and TRBJ2-2, the complete variable domain reads KAGVTQTPRYLIKTRGQQVTLSCSPISGHRSVSWYQQTPGQGLQFLFEYFSETQRNKGNFPGRFSGRQFSNSRSEMNVSTLELGDSALYLCASSPVGLAGAGELFFGEGSRLTVL.

This rearrangement joins TRBV5-1 to TRBJ2-5; the match to TRBD2 covers 11 bases. Germline values: CDR1 SGHRS, CDR2 YFSETQ. The CDR3 runs to 15 residues. The junction had 6 bases not matched to a gene; V was cut back by 3 bases and J by 5 bases. CDR3 DNA sequence: TGCGCCAGCAGCTCCCGACTAGCGGGATCTGAGACCCAGTACTTC. Translation gives CASSSRLAGSETQYF.

This clone appeared many times. This specimen includes other DNA sequences encoding the same CDR3. The V call is TRBV18, the J call TRBJ2-7; D is possibly TRBD1 (6 bases). Trimming stripped 1 base from V and 7 bases from J, with 17 bases between. Germline V gene data show CDR1 as KGHSH and CDR2 as LQKENI. The CDR3 runs to 15 residues. The CDR3 sequence: CASSPQNREKGEQYF. The CDR3 nucleotides are TGTGCCAGCTCACCACAAAACAGGGAAAAGGGTGAGCAGTACTTC.

The chain carries TRBV4-2 and TRBJ2-1; D unresolved. CDR1 LGHNA and CDR2 YNFKEQ come from the germline V gene. This CDR3 has 13 residues. Between the trimmed V and J ends, which lost 1 base and 5 bases, there was a span of 6 bases. CDR3 DNA: TGTGCCAGCAGCCAAGGCTATAACAATGAGCAGTTCTTC. Translated: CASSQGYNNEQFF.

Here the CDR3 DNA reads TGTGCCAGCAGTTACGGACAGTGGTACGGCGAGCAGTACTTC. It codes for CASSYGQWYGEQYF. The rearrangement links TRBV6-6 to TRBJ2-7; a weak D match, TRBD1 (6 bases). Trimming stripped 2 bases from V and 6 bases from J, with 14 bases between. The CDR3 totals 14 residues. Germline CDR1 MNHNY, CDR2 SVGAGI (reference sequence).

The chain joins TRBV18 to TRBJ2-3, with D unresolved. The CDR3 has 13 amino acids. Trimming removed 0 bases from V and 4 bases from J, with 5 bases in between. Looked up from germline, CDR1 is KGHSH and CDR2 is LQKENI. Here the CDR3 reads CASSPPRPDTQYF. The CDR3 bases are TGTGCCAGCTCACCACCGAGGCCAGATACGCAGTATTTT.

The chain joins TRBV5-1 to TRBJ1-1; D may be TRBD1 (6 bases). Trimming stripped 6 bases from V and 3 bases from J, with 15 bases between. Germline CDR1 SGHRS, CDR2 YFSETQ. The CDR3 extends over 14 amino acids. The CDR3 DNA reads TGCGCCAGCAAAGGGGGTCTGCTGGACACTGAAGCTTTCTTT. As protein: CASKGGLLDTEAFF.

This clone showed up just once. The chain employs TRBV5-4 and TRBJ2-4; TRBD2 matches at 7 bases. The CDR3 totals 14 residues. J gave up 8 bases and V 0 bases, and 5 bases lay outside the gene matches. The germline gives CDR1 SGHNT, CDR2 YYREEE (reference sequence). The CDR3 protein is CASSLVRGEYIQYF. In nucleotides, the CDR3 is TGTGCCAGCAGCTTGGTTCGGGGGGAGTACATTCAGTACTTC.

The genes are TRBV7-8 and TRBJ2-3; TRBD1 matches at 8 bases. J was trimmed by 4 bases and V by 3 bases; bases with no gene match: 6. Germline V gene lookup returns CDR1 SGHVS and CDR2 FQNEAQ. The CDR3 is made up of 15 amino acids. CDR3 nucleotides: TGTGCCAGCAGCTTCTGGGCAGGGGGCCCAGATACGCAGTATTTT. This gives the protein CASSFWAGGPDTQYF.

The chain links TRBV18 to TRBJ2-2, with 14 bases aligning to TRBD2. The V gene end was trimmed by 4 bases and the J gene end by 1 base; junction bases not matched to a gene: 2. Germline CDR1 and CDR2: KGHSH and LQKENI. CDR3 length: 17 residues. As DNA, the CDR3 is TGTGCCAGCTCACGAGGGACTAGCGGGAGGAACACCGGGGAGCTGTTTTTT. It codes for CASSRGTSGRNTGELFF.

This clone appeared a few times. This chain joins TRBV5-1 and TRBJ2-5, with a weak D call TRBD2 (6 bases). From germline, CDR1 is SGHRS and CDR2 YFSETQ. The CDR3 length is 15 residues. Trimming took off 0 bases at V and 5 bases at J, with 14 bases between the two ends. The CDR3 sequence: CASSLGPTRQETQYF. CDR3 DNA sequence: TGCGCCAGCAGCTTGGGCCCGACTAGACAGGAGACCCAGTACTTC.

With regard to this clone: A much larger clone lies one base from this, so it may be a read error. In the same sample, other DNA sequences code for this CDR3. CDR3: CASSSGLAGSTDTQYF. CDR3 DNA: TGTGCCAGCAGCTCGGGACTAGCGGGAAGCACAGATACGCAGTATTTT. The chain has TRBV7-2 and TRBJ2-3, with 13 bases identical to TRBD2. J was trimmed by 0 bases and V by 4 bases; bases with no gene match: 1. The germline V gene encodes CDR1 SGHTA and CDR2 FQGNSA. The CDR3 extends over 16 amino acids.

The chain links TRBV6-5 to TRBJ2-5; possibly TRBD2 for D (6 bases). This CDR3 region has 14 residues. Trimming cost V 2 bases and J 5 bases, with 12 bases left between them. CDR1 and CDR2 (germline): MNHEY, SVGAGI. In DNA, the CDR3 is TGTGCCAGCAGTTACGTCGGCCGGGGGGAGACCCAGTACTTC. Translation: CASSYVGRGETQYF.

The chain recombines TRBV7-9 with TRBJ1-5, with TRBD1 as a possible D gene (6 bases). V dropped 3 bases and J dropped 5 bases, with 11 bases sitting between them. This CDR3 is 14 amino acids long. Germline V gives CDR1 SEHNR, CDR2 FQNEAQ (reference sequence). The CDR3 loop reads CASSFGGAYQPQHF. Here the CDR3 DNA reads TGTGCCAGCAGCTTTGGGGGGGCTTATCAGCCCCAGCATTTT.

The V gene is TRBV5-1, the J gene TRBJ2-2; 7 bases fit TRBD2. After removal of 0 bases from V and 6 bases from J, the junction contained 8 bases not matched to a gene. The germline gives CDR1 SGHRS, CDR2 YFSETQ. The CDR3 is made up of 16 amino acids. The CDR3 protein is CASSLGSGLMSGELFF. CDR3 DNA sequence: TGCGCCAGCAGCTTGGGTAGCGGGCTCATGTCCGGGGAGCTGTTTTTT. The whole variable domain, filled in from reference TRBV5-1 and TRBJ2-2, reads KAGVTQTPRYLIKTRGQQVTLSCSPISGHRSVSWYQQTPGQGLQFLFEYFSETQRNKGNFPGRFSGRQFSNSRSEMNVSTLELGDSALYLCASSLGSGLMSGELFFGEGSRLTVL.

The chain employs TRBV6-1 and TRBJ2-3; TRBD2 agrees at 12 bases. CDR1 MNHNS and CDR2 SASEGT come from the germline V gene. This CDR3 has 16 amino acids. The V segment lost 4 bases and the J segment 3 bases; nucleotides outside the gene matches: 5. In nucleotides, the CDR3 is TGTGCCAGCAGTGGACTAGCGGGAGTTGGGACAGATACGCAGTATTTT. This translates into CASSGLAGVGTDTQYF.

The rearrangement links TRBV11-2 to TRBJ2-5; the D is unclear. Germline CDR1 reads SGHAT; CDR2 reads FQNNGV. V was clipped by 5 bases and J by 4 bases, with 11 bases between them. There are 13 residues in the CDR3. CDR3 protein: CASSKGLRETQYF. The CDR3 nucleotides are TGTGCCAGCAGCAAAGGGTTACGAGAGACCCAGTACTTC.